This paragraph covers one TCR beta chain sequence. Its cognate antigen has yet to be identified. Within one base of it there is no much larger clone, and no base qualities were kept. TCR beta CDR3 regions were sequenced from DNA using the immunoSEQ Assay. Per the source publication's procedure: T cell density was computed as TCR beta template counts normalized to usable DNA estimated by amplifying housekeeping genes. Using the preseqR package, richness was estimated by extrapolating to 120,000 templates for tissue samples and 400,000 templates for PBMC samples. Clonality was defined by subtracting Pielou's evenness from one. Tissue-enriched TCRs were identified through differential abundance testing performed on productive amino-acid clonotypes, with a minimum total count of 5 and an alpha of 0.1. The Jaccard Index and the Morisita Overlap Index were used to measure how much the repertoires overlapped between compartments. GLIPH grouped TCR beta CDR3s together with public tetramer-defined viral CDR3s, and a viral motif had to include at least three viral sequences and also show V-gene enrichment. TCRdb took this table from immuneACCESS and kept in-frame rearrangements with V and J called. Such tables lack part of the clones; where checked against another copy, unresolved V genes explain under half of the gap, and the rest is unexplained. D and trimming were read from the DNA, whereas the V and J calls and clone size are those reported in that table. The sample table holds 41,000 or so clones, of which 70% to 90% were seen once. Less than 9% of the sample is taken by the ten largest.

At diagnosis, peripheral blood, uninvolved tumor-adjacent lung and tumor were collected and were preserved as a mix of fresh-frozen and FFPE material. Blood samples were analyzed as peripheral blood mononuclear cells for TCR repertoire profiling. This sample is part of a study of T cells in localized non-small cell lung cancer (dated by TCRdb to the early 2020s). At the level of the whole study: T cell repertoires of more than 200 early-stage NSCLC patients were analyzed, with tumors being compared against uninvolved tumor-adjacent lungs. The cohort was made up of about 240 treatment-naive NSCLC patients whose localized lung tumors had been resected. NSCLC patients had a mean age of roughly 64 years, and more than 120 were male and about 98 female. General conclusions and limits of the study: A median of 57 of the top 100 tumor clones turned up in the paired uninvolved adjacent lung, and about 28 of those clones also ranked among the top 100 of that same adjacent lung. Because multi-region tumor sequencing was not performed, intratumor heterogeneity could not be ruled out. Uninvolved tumor-adjacent lung showed the highest T cell clonality, higher than tumor, which suggests more focused antigenic responses in the adjacent lung. Because of the exploratory design, TCR variables were selected using unadjusted p-values without false-discovery rate correction. Higher blood T cell density associated with longer overall survival, while higher adjacent-lung clonality associated with shorter survival.

Including cysteine and phenylalanine, the CDR3 has 12 amino acids. The retained sequence is limited to the CDR3, 36 bases, with the frame set at the first base. The V end loses 6 bases and the J end loses 7 bases, and a stretch of 13 bases separates them. The germline V gene gives CDR1 as MNHNS and CDR2 as SASEGT. The sequence is built from TRBV6-1 and TRBJ2-7, with the D gene not confidently named. The sequenced sample was peripheral blood, obtained before any cancer treatment. This clonotype originated in a woman aged 18-49 years with stage III lung adenocarcinoma. The nucleotide sequence is TGTGCCAGCAGAAGAGGAGTTGGGGAGCAGTACTTC. Its translation reads: CASRRGVGEQYF.